Shown below are 6 T cell receptor beta chains from a single sample sequenced in a study of T cells in Graves' hyperthyroidism and ophthalmopathy. Authors of the study amplified TCR beta CDR3 regions from RNA transcripts. When the TCR CDR3 underwent first-round RT-PCR, the HTBI primer set was used. TCRdb independently ran MiXCR on the multiplex PCR reads; one entry per CDR3 protein. Of roughly 510,000 distinct CDR3 sequences in the sample, 20% to 25% were seen once. The sequenced sample consisted of blood. These receptors originate from a man in his late teens or twenties with Graves' hyperthyroidism.

In this sample, this clonotype turned up many times. V usage is TRBV10-3 and J usage is TRBJ1-6, with 7 bases lining up with TRBD1. The V segment lost 4 bases and the J segment 10 bases; nucleotides outside the gene matches: 7. The CDR3 extends over 14 amino acids. The germline V gene encodes CDR1 ENHRY and CDR2 SYGVKD. This chain's CDR3 is CAISGTGVGSPLHF. CDR3 bases: TGTGCCATCAGTGGTACAGGGGTAGGCTCACCCCTCCACTTT.

CDR3 loop: CASSLRMAGKETQYF. CDR3 nucleotides: TGTGCCAGCAGCTTAAGGATGGCAGGGAAAGAGACCCAGTACTTC. The genes are TRBV7-2 and TRBJ2-5, with D perhaps TRBD1 (5 bases). V dropped 2 bases and J dropped 3 bases, with 13 bases sitting between them. CDR3 length equals 15 residues. The germline CDR1 and CDR2 sequences are SGHTA and FQGNSA.

The rearrangement links TRBV4-1 to TRBJ2-7; 8 bases match TRBD1. The CDR3 is 15 residues long. Germline V gene data show CDR1 as MGHRA and CDR2 as YSYEKL. V trimming: 4 bases; J trimming: 3 bases; junction bases outside the gene matches: 8. CDR3 nucleotide sequence: TGCGCCAGCAGCCTAGAGGACAGGGAGTACTACGAGCAGTACTTC. Translation gives CASSLEDREYYEQYF.

The genes are TRBV6-5 and TRBJ1-5; the D is unclear. This CDR3 spans 14 amino acids. Germline V CDR1 and CDR2: MNHEY, SVGAGI. Trimming shortened V by 4 bases and J by 6 bases, and 13 bases separated the two germline ends. This chain's CDR3 is CASSSSGLAQPQHF. CDR3 coding DNA: TGTGCCAGCAGTTCCTCCGGTTTGGCTCAGCCCCAGCATTTT.

V is TRBV6-8 and J is TRBJ1-2, with 7 nucleotides matching TRBD1. Trimming took 7 bases from V and 8 from J; bases not matched to a gene: 10. CDR1 is MNHGY and CDR2 is SAAAGT in the germline V gene. The CDR3 extends over 13 amino acids. In DNA form, the CDR3 reads TGTGCCAGCATCAGTACAGGGGTTCACGGCTACACCTTC. It specifies CASISTGVHGYTF.

This clonotype has just a few counts. This rearrangement joins TRBV24-1 to TRBJ2-7; D ambiguous. V was clipped by 6 bases and J by 5 bases, with 16 bases between them. CDR3 length equals 14 residues. CDR1 is KGHDR, CDR2 SFDVKD, per germline. The CDR3 nucleotides are TGTGCCACCAGTCCCACCCACCTGCCGAACGAGCAGTACTTC. It translates to CATSPTHLPNEQYF.